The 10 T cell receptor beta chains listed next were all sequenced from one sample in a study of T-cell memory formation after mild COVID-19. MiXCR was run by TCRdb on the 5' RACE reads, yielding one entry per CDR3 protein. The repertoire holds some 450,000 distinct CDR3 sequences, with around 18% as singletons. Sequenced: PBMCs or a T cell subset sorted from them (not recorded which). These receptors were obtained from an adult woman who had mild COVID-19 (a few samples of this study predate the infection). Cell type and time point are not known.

This chain's CDR3 is CASSPLSLIAYEQYF. The CDR3 bases are TGTGCCAGCAGCCCGTTGAGTTTAATCGCCTACGAGCAGTACTTC. This sequence joins TRBV5-6 and TRBJ2-7; D gene unclear. Between the trimmed V and J ends, which lost 4 bases and 2 bases, there was a span of 16 bases. Germline CDR1 and CDR2: SGHDT and YYEEEE. This CDR3 has 15 residues. Drawing the rest from reference TRBV5-6 and TRBJ2-7, the complete variable domain is DAGVTQSPTHLIKTRGQQVTLRCSPKSGHDTVSWYQQALGQGPQFIFQYYEEEERQRGNFPDRFSGHQFPNYSSELNVNALLLGDSALYLCASSPLSLIAYEQYFGPGTRLTVT.

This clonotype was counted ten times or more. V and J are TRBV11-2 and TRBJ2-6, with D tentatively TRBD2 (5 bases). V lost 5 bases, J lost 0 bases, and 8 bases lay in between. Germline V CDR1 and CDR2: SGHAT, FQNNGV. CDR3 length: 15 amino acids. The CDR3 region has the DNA TGTGCCAGCAGCCCGGGGTACTCTGGGGCCAACGTCCTGACTTTC. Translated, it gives CASSPGYSGANVLTF.

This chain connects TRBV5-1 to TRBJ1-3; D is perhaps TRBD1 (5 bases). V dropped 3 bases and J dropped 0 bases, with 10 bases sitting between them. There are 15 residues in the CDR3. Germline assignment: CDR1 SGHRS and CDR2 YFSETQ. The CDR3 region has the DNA TGCGCCAGCAGCTGGGACGGGACCTCTGGAAACACCATATATTTT. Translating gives CASSWDGTSGNTIYF.

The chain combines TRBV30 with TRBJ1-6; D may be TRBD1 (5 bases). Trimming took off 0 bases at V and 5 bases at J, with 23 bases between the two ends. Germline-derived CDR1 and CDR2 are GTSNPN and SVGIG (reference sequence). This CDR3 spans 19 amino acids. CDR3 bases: TGTGCCTGGAGTGTCATCAGGAATTTCGGGGCGAACAATAATTCACCCCTCCACTTT. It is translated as CAWSVIRNFGANNNSPLHF.

The CDR3 here is CASSLGGSGSSLEQYF. The CDR3 DNA sequence: TGTGCCAGCAGCTTGGGAGGTAGCGGGAGTTCCTTGGAGCAGTACTTC. The rearrangement uses TRBV5-4 and TRBJ2-7; 9 bases are a match to TRBD2. Germline CDR1 SGHNT, CDR2 YYREEE (reference sequence). The CDR3 has 16 residues. The V gene end was trimmed by 0 bases and the J gene end by 7 bases; junction bases not matched to a gene: 11.

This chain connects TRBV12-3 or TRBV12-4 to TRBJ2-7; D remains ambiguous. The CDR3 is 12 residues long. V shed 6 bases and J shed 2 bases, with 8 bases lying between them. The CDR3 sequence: CASSHGAYEQYF. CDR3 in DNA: TGTGCCAGCAGCCATGGGGCCTACGAGCAGTACTTC.

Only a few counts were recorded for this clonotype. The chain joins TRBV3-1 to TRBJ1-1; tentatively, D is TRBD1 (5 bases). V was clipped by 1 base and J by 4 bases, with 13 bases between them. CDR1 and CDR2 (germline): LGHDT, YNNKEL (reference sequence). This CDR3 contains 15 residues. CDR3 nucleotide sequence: TGTGCCAGCAGCCAAGCCGGGGCGCGGGCCACTGAAGCTTTCTTT. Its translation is CASSQAGARATEAFF.

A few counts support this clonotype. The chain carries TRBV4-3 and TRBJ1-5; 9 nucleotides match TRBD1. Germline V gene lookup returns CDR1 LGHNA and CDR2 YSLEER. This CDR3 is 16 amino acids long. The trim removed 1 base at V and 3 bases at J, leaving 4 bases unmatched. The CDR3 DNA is TGCGCCAGCAGCCAAGGGACAGGGGTGTACAATCAGCCCCAGCATTTT. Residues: CASSQGTGVYNQPQHF.

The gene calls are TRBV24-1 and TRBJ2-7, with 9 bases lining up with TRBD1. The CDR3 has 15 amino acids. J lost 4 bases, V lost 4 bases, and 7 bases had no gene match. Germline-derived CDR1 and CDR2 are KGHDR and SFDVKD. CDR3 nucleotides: TGTGCCACCAGTGACCCAGGGACAGGGCGGTACGAGCAGTACTTC. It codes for CATSDPGTGRYEQYF.

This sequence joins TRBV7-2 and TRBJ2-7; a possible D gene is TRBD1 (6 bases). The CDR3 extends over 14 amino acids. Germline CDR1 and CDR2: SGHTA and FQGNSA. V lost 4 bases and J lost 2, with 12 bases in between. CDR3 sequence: CASSSLTGTYEQYF. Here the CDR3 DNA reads TGTGCCAGCAGCTCCCTGACAGGTACCTACGAGCAGTACTTC.